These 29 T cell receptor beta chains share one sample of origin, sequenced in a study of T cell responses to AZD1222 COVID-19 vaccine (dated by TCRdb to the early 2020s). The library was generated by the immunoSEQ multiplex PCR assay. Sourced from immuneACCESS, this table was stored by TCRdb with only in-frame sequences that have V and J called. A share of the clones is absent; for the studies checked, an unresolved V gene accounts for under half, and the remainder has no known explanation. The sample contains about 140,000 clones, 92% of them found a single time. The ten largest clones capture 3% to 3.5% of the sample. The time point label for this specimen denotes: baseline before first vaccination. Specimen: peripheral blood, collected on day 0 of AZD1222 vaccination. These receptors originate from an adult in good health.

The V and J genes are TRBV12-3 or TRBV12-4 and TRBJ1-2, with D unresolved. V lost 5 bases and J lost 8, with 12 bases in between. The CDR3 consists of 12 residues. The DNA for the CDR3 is TGTGCCAGCAGTCCGAGACCGGAGGGCTACACCTTC. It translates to CASSPRPEGYTF.

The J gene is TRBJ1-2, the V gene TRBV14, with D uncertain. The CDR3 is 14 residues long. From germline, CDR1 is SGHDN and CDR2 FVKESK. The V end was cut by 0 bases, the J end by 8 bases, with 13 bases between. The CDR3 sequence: CASSQESGLFGYTF. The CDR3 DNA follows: TGTGCCAGCAGCCAAGAATCCGGGCTTTTCGGCTACACCTTC.

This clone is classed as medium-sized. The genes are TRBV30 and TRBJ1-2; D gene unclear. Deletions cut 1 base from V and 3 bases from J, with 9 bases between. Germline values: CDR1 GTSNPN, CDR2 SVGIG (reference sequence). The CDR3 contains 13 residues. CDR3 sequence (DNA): TGTGCCTGGAGTGAAGGGCTACACTATGGCTACACCTTC. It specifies CAWSEGLHYGYTF.

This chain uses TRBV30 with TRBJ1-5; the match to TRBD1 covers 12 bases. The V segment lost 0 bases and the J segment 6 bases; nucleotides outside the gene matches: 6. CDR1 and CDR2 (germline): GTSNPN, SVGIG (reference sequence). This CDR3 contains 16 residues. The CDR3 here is CAWSVGTGGLSQPQHF. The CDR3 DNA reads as TGTGCCTGGAGTGTGGGGACAGGGGGCTTGAGTCAGCCCCAGCATTTT.

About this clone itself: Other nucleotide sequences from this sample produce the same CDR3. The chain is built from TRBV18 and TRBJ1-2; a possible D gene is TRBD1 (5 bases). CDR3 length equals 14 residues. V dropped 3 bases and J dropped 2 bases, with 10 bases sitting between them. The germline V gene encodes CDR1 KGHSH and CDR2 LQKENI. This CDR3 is CASSPPGGNYGYTF. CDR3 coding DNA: TGTGCCAGCTCACCTCCGGGGGGGAACTATGGCTACACCTTC.

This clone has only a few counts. The CDR3 sequence: CASSLSQGSNTEAFF. The CDR3 DNA follows: TGTGCCAGCAGCTTATCTCAGGGTTCGAACACTGAAGCTTTCTTT. The chain joins TRBV13 to TRBJ1-1; weak D call: TRBD1 (5 bases). Per the germline V gene, CDR1 is PRHDT and CDR2 is FYEKMQ (reference sequence). V lost 2 bases, J lost 1 base, and 11 bases lay in between. CDR3 length equals 15 residues.

In nucleotides, the CDR3 is TGCGCCAGCAGCTTGGGACTAGTCACAGATACGCAGTATTTT. As protein: CASSLGLVTDTQYF. The chain recombines TRBV5-1 with TRBJ2-3; perhaps TRBD2 as D (6 bases). Per germline, CDR1 SGHRS and CDR2 YFSETQ. The CDR3 runs 14 residues. Trimming pared 0 bases from V and 2 bases from J, leaving 7 bases between. Combining the CDR3 with reference TRBV5-1 and TRBJ2-3 gives the whole variable domain KAGVTQTPRYLIKTRGQQVTLSCSPISGHRSVSWYQQTPGQGLQFLFEYFSETQRNKGNFPGRFSGRQFSNSRSEMNVSTLELGDSALYLCASSLGLVTDTQYFGPGTRLTVL.

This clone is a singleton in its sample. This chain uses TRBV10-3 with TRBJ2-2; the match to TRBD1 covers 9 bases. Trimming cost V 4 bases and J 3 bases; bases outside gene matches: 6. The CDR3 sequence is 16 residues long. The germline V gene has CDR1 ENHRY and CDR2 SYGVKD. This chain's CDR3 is CAISGRDRDYTGELFF. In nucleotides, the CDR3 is TGTGCCATCAGTGGGCGGGACAGGGACTACACCGGGGAGCTGTTTTTT.

CDR3 sequence reads: CATSGGEAYNEQFF. The CDR3 nucleotides read TGTGCCACCAGTGGGGGGGAGGCCTACAATGAGCAGTTCTTC. This rearrangement joins TRBV24-1 to TRBJ2-1, with D perhaps matching TRBD2 (6 bases). The CDR3 contains 14 residues. The V and J ends lost 5 bases and 2 bases respectively, with 9 bases between them. Germline lookup yields CDR1 KGHDR and CDR2 SFDVKD.

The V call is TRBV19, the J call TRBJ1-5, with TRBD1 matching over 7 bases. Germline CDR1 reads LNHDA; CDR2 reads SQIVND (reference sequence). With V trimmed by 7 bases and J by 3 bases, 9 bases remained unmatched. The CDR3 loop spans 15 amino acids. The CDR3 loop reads CASIASGQDNQPQHF. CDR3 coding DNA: TGTGCCAGTATAGCATCTGGACAGGACAATCAGCCCCAGCATTTT. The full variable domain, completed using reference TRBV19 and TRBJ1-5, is DGGITQSPKYLFRKEGQNVTLSCEQNLNHDAMYWYRQDPGQGLRLIYYSQIVNDFQKGDIAEGYSVSREKKESFPLTVTSAQKNPTAFYLCASIASGQDNQPQHFGDGTRLSIL.

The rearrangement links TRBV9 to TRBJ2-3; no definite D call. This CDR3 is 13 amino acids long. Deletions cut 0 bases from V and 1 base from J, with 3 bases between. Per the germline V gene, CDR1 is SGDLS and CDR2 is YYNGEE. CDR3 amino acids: CASSVAGTDTQYF. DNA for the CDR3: TGTGCCAGCAGCGTAGCCGGCACAGATACGCAGTATTTT.

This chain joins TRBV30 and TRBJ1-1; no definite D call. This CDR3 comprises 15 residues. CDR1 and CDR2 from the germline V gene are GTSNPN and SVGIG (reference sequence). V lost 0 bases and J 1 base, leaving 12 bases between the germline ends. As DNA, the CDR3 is TGTGCCTGGAGTGTACTTTGGAGTTCGAACACTGAAGCTTTCTTT. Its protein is CAWSVLWSSNTEAFF.

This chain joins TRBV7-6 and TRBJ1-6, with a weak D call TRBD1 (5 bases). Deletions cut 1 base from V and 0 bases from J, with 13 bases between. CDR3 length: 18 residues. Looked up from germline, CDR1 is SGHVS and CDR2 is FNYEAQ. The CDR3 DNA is TGTGCCAGCAGCTTAGGACAGCGATACAGCTCCTATAATTCACCCCTCCACTTT. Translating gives CASSLGQRYSSYNSPLHF.

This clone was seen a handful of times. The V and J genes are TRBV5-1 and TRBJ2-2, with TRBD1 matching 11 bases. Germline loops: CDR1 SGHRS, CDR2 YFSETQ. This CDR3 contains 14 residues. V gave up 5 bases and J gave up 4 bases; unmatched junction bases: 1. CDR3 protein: CASSGTGGTGELFF. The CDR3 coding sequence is TGCGCCAGCAGTGGGACAGGGGGCACCGGGGAGCTGTTTTTT. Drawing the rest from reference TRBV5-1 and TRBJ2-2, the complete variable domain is KAGVTQTPRYLIKTRGQQVTLSCSPISGHRSVSWYQQTPGQGLQFLFEYFSETQRNKGNFPGRFSGRQFSNSRSEMNVSTLELGDSALYLCASSGTGGTGELFFGEGSRLTVL.

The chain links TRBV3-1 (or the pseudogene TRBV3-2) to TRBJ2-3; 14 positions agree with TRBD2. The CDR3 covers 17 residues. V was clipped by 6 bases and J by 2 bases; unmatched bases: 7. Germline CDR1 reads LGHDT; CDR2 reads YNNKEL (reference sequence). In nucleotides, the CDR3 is TGTGCCAGCAGTCAGCCGGGACTAGCGGGGGTCACAGATACGCAGTATTTT. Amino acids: CASSQPGLAGVTDTQYF.

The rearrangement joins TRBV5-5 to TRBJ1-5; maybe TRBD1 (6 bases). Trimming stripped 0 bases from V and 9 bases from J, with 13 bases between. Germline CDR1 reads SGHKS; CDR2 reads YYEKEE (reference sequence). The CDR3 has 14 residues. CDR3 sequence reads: CASSLDTGPRPQHF. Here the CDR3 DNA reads TGTGCCAGCAGCTTGGATACAGGGCCCAGGCCCCAGCATTTT.

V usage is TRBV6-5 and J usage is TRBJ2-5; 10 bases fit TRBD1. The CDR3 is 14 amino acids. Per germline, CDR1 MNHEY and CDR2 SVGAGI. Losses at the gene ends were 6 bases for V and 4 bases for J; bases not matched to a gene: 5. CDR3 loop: CASRPWTGGETQYF. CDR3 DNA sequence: TGTGCCAGCAGACCTTGGACAGGGGGAGAGACCCAGTACTTC.

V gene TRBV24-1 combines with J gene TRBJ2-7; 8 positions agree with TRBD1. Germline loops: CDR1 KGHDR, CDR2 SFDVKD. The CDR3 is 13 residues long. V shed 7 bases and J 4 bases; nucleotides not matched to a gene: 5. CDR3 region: CATRAGGGYEQYF. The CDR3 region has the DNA TGTGCCACCAGGGCAGGGGGCGGGTACGAGCAGTACTTC.

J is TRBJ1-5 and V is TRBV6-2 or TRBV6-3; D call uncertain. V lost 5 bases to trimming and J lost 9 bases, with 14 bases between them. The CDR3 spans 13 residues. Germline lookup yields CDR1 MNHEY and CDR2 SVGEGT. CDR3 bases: TGTGCCAGCAGTAAAGGGTCAACCCCGCCCCAGCATTTT. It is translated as CASSKGSTPPQHF.

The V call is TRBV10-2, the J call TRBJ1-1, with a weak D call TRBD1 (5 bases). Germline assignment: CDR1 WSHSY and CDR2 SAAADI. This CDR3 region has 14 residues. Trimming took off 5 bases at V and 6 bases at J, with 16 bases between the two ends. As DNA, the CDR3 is TGCGCCAGCAGTACTGGTAGGGGACGGTCTGAAGCTTTCTTT. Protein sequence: CASSTGRGRSEAFF.

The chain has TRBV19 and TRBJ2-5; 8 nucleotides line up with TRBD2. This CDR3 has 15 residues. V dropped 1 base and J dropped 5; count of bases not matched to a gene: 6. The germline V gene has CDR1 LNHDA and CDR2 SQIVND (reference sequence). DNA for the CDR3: TGTGCCAGTAGTATAGTCCCCGGCGGGAGGGAGACCCAGTACTTC. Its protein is CASSIVPGGRETQYF.

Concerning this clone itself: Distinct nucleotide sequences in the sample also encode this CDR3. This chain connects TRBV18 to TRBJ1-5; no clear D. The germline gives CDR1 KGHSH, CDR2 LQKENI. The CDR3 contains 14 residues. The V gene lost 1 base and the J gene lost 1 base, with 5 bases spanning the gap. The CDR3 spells CASSPQGSNQPQHF. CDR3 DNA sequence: TGTGCCAGCTCACCACAGGGCAGCAATCAGCCCCAGCATTTT.

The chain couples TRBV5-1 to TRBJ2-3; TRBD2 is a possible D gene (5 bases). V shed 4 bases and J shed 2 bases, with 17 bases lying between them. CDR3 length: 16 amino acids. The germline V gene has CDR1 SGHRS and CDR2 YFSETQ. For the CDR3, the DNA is TGCGCCAGCAGCCAAGGACTGCAAAGGGCCACAGATACGCAGTATTTT. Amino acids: CASSQGLQRATDTQYF.

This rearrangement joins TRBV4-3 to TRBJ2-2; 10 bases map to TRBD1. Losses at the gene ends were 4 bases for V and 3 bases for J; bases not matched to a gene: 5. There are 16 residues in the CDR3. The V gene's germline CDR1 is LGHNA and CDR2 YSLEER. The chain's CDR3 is CASSLGTGEDTGELFF. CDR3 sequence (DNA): TGCGCCAGCAGCCTAGGGACAGGGGAGGACACCGGGGAGCTGTTTTTT.

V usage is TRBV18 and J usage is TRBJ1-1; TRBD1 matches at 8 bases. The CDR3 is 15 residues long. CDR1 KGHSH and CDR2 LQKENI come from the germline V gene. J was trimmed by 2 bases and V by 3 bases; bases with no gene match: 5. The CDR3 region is CASSPQGAYNTEAFF. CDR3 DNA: TGTGCCAGCTCACCGCAGGGGGCTTATAACACTGAAGCTTTCTTT.

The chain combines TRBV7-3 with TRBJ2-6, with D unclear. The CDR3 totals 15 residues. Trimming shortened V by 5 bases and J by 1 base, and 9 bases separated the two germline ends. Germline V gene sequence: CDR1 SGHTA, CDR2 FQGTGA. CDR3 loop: CASSVTRSGANVLTF. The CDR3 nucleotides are TGTGCCAGCAGCGTGACAAGGTCTGGGGCCAACGTCCTGACTTTC.

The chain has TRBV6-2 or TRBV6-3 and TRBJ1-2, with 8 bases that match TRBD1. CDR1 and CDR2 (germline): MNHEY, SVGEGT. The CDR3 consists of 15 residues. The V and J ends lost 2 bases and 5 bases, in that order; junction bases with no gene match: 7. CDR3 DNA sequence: TGTGCCAGCAGTTACCCCAGGGGGCTTGGTTATGGCTACACCTTC. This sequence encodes CASSYPRGLGYGYTF.

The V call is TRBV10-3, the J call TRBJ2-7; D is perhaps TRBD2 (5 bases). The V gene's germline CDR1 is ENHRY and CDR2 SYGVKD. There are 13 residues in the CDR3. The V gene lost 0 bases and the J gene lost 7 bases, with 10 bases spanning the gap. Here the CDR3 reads CAISESGRGEQYF. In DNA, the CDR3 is TGTGCCATCAGTGAGTCCGGCCGAGGGGAGCAGTACTTC.

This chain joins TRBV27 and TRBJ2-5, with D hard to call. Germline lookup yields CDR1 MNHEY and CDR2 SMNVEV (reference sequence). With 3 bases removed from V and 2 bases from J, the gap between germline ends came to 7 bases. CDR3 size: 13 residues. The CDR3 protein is CASSLSTQETQYF. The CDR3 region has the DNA TGTGCCAGCAGTTTGAGCACTCAAGAGACCCAGTACTTC.